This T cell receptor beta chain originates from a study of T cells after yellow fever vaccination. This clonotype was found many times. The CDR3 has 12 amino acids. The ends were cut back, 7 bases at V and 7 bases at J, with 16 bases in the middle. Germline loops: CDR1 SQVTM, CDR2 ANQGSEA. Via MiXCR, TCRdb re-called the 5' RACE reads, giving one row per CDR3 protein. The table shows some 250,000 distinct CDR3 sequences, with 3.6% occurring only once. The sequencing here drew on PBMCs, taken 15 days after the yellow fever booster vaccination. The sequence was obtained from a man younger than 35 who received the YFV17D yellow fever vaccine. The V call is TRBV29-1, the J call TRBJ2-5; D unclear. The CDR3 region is CSAAAYIGTQYF. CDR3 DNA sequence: TGCAGCGCCGCGGCCTATATCGGGACCCAGTACTTC.